The clone carrying this TCR beta chain came up a few times. Gene names are the mouse ones. The CDR3 goes on 4 residues after the read ends, and that part is filled in from the germline J gene. These data come from a study of CD8+ T cells in alopecia areata. The study sorted pooled cutaneous lymph node cells by CD4, CD8alpha, NKG2D, NKG2ACE and other markers. Deletions cut 3 bases from V and 4 bases from J, with 6 bases between. CDR1 is MNHDT and CDR2 is YYDKIL in the germline V gene. The CDR3 sequence is 12 residues long. Sequencing templates came from extracted RNA that was reverse transcribed into cDNA. Measured with immunoSEQ multiplex PCR; TCRdb has only the in-frame clones, and not every one. The specimen gives more than 250,000 clones without singletons; the ten biggest hold approximately 1.2%.

The chain joins TRBV17 to TRBJ1-1; D gene unclear. The clonotype comes from a C3H/HeJ mouse with alopecia areata. The MHC haplotype of the strain is H2-k. Sequenced: CD4+ T cells sorted from a lymph node. The CDR3 reads CASSSRGTEVFF. CDR3 bases read: TGTGCTAGCAGTAGCCGAGGCACA.